There are many counts of the clone carrying this T cell receptor beta chain. Its target is not known. Unique molecular identifiers were affixed to single, distinct cDNA molecules. MiXCR, applied by TCRdb to the 5' RACE reads, yields one record per CDR3 protein. The sample lists about 55,000 distinct CDR3 sequences; about 6.1% were seen once. This specimen comes from a study of early T cells in non-severe SARS-CoV-2 infection. The study, taken as a whole, reports: Private and CD4 specificities were missed by VDJdb matching, which favored anti-spike CD8 responses.

V was clipped by 3 bases and J by 2 bases, with 7 bases between them. Germline V gene data show CDR1 as SQVTM and CDR2 as ANQGSEA. The CDR3 has 12 amino acids. The input for sequencing was whole blood, taken at baseline. This sequence originates from an adult who was a healthcare worker with PCR-confirmed SARS-CoV-2 infection or an uninfected control (not recorded which). The V gene is TRBV29-1, the J gene TRBJ1-1; D is unresolved. CDR3 amino acids: CSVDQYNTEAFF. The CDR3 DNA follows: TGCAGCGTTGACCAGTACAACACTGAAGCTTTCTTT.